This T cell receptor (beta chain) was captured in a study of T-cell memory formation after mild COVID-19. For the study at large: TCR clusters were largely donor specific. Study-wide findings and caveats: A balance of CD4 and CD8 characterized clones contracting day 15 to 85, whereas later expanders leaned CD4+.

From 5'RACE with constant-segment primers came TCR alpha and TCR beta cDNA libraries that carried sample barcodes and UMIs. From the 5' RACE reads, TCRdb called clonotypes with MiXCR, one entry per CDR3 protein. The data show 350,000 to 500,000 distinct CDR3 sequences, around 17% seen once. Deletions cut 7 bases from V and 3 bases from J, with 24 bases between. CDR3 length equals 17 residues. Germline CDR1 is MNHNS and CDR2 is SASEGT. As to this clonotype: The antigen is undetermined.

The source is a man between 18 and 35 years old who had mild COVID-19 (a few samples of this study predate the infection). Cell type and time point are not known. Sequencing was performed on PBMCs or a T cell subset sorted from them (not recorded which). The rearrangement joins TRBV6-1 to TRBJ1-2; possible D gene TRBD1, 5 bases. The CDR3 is CASIPRGGARNDYGYTF. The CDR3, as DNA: TGTGCCAGCATCCCCCGAGGAGGGGCCCGGAATGACTATGGCTACACCTTC.